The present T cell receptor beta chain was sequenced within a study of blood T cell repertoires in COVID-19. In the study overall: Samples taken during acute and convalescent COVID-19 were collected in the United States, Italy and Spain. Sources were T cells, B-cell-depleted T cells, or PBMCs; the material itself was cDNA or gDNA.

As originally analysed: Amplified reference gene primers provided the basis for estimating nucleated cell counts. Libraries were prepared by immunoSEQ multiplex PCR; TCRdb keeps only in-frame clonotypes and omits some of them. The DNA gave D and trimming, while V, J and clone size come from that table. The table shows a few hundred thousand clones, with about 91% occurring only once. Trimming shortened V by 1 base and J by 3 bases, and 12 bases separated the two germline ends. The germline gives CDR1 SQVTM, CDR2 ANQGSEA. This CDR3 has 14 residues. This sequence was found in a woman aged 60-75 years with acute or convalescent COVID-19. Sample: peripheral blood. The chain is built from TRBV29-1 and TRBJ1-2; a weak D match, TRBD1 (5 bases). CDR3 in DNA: TGCAGCGTTGAAGGGGCGGGGGACCACTATGGCTACACCTTC. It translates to CSVEGAGDHYGYTF. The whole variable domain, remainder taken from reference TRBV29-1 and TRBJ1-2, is SAVISQKPSRDICQRGTSLTIQCQVDSQVTMMFWYRQQPGQSLTLIATANQGSEATYESGFVIDKFPISRPNLTFSTLTVSNMSPEDSSIYLCSVEGAGDHYGYTFGSGTRLTVV.